These 12 T cell receptor beta chains came from one sample sequenced in a study of T cell clusters in autoimmune cytopenias. TRB was amplified from around 0.25 ug of peripheral blood genomic DNA per sample. TRB rearrangements were amplified by touch-down multiplex PCR with mixed TRB-A/B primers. TCRdb re-called the multiplex PCR reads and catalogs CDR3 proteins one per entry, DNA excluded. The sample has 5,000 to 6,500 distinct CDR3 sequences. Separately, the same data were catalogued under a study of T cell repertoires in aging, cancer and after chemotherapy.

The specimen sequenced was peripheral blood. The origin of the receptors is a human donor in good health.

This clonotype is labeled medium-sized based on frequency. The chain links TRBV6-5 to TRBJ2-3. Germline CDR1 is MNHEY and CDR2 is SVGAGI. The CDR3 runs 17 residues. CDR3 sequence: CASSPTLLASVTDTQYF.

This clonotype counts as medium-sized by frequency. The chain combines TRBV7-9 with TRBJ2-7; the D call from TCRdb, TRBD2, cannot be confirmed without DNA. Looked up from germline, CDR1 is SEHNR and CDR2 is FQNEAQ (reference sequence). The length of the CDR3 is 15 residues. The chain's CDR3 is CASRAAAGVGSEQYF.

The rearrangement links TRBV12-3 or TRBV12-4 to TRBJ1-3. The CDR3 extends over 15 amino acids. CDR3 sequence: CASSFALLSGNTIYF.

By frequency, this clonotype is medium-sized (0.01 to 0.1%). The chain joins TRBV19 to TRBJ2-4; the TCRdb D gene call, TRBD1, has no DNA to confirm it. Germline CDR1 is LNHDA and CDR2 is SQIVND (reference sequence). The CDR3 totals 17 residues. CDR3: CASSIPPHRGGKNIQYF.

The V call is TRBV7-9, the J call TRBJ2-2; the D gene TCRdb calls, TRBD2, cannot be checked with no DNA. CDR1 is SEHNR and CDR2 is FQNEAQ in the germline V gene (reference sequence). The CDR3 covers 18 residues. CDR3: CASSLYYSAGANTGELFF.

The chain carries TRBV6-2 or TRBV6-3 and TRBJ2-2; absent DNA, TCRdb's TRBD2 call cannot be checked. Germline CDR1 is MNHEY and CDR2 is SVGEGT. The CDR3 contains 15 residues. The CDR3 sequence is CASTSLGGNTGELFF.

This clonotype is called medium-sized based on its frequency. V usage is TRBV19 and J usage is TRBJ2-1. The CDR3 covers 13 residues. The germline V gene encodes CDR1 LNHDA and CDR2 SQIVND (reference sequence). CDR3 in amino acids: CASSIRTFNEQFF.

This sequence joins TRBV18 and TRBJ2-1. This CDR3 has 13 amino acids. Germline V gene sequence: CDR1 KGHSH, CDR2 LQKENI. The CDR3 spells CASSGQGVDEQFF.

The chain employs TRBV5-6 and TRBJ2-7; lacking DNA, the TRBD2 call made by TCRdb goes unchecked. This CDR3 spans 16 amino acids. CDR1 and CDR2 from the germline V gene are SGHDT and YYEEEE. This CDR3 is CASSSSAGLGPYEQYF.

The gene calls are TRBV27 and TRBJ1-2; TCRdb proposes TRBD1, but this gene call is untestable without DNA. From germline, CDR1 is MNHEY and CDR2 SMNVEV (reference sequence). CDR3 size: 15 residues. The CDR3 reads CASSKRDIGHYGYTF.

V and J are TRBV6-5 and TRBJ1-2. Per the germline V gene, CDR1 is MNHEY and CDR2 is SVGAGI. The CDR3 is made up of 14 amino acids. CDR3 amino acids: CASSPTPSGYGYTF.

This clonotype is identified as medium-sized (0.01 to 0.1%) from frequency. The chain links TRBV6-1 to TRBJ2-7; no DNA is available, so the TRBD2 call from TCRdb remains unchecked. The CDR3 loop spans 18 amino acids. Germline V lookup: CDR1 MNHNS, CDR2 SASEGT. The chain's CDR3 is CASSEAVFRAAGSYEQYF.